These 5 T cell receptor beta chains were sequenced from one sample in a study of T cells after yellow fever vaccination. TCRdb recomputed calls from the 5' RACE reads with MiXCR, one row per CDR3 protein. The repertoire holds about 630,000 distinct CDR3 sequences, with roughly an eighth as singletons. The sequenced sample was PBMCs, obtained on the day of the yellow fever booster vaccination. Every receptor here comes from a man younger than 45 who received the YFV17D yellow fever vaccine.

As to this clonotype: The junction departs from the called germline gene at one end, perhaps through a read error. The chain recombines TRBV5-8 with TRBJ2-5, with D tentatively TRBD2 (7 bases). The CDR3 loop spans 8 amino acids. Germline values: CDR1 SGHTS, CDR2 YDEGEE. CDR3 DNA: TGTGCCAGCTGGGAGGGGGAGTTC. Encoded protein: CASWEGEF.

V and J are TRBV7-2 and TRBJ2-7; perhaps TRBD1 as D (6 bases). The CDR3 has 14 amino acids. From germline, CDR1 is SGHTA and CDR2 FQGNSA. V was pared by 4 bases and J by 4 bases, with 14 bases between. CDR3 sequence (DNA): TGTGCCAGCAGCTCAAACAGGGAGAGTTACGAGCAGTACTTC. This translates into CASSSNRESYEQYF.

This clonotype was seen a few times. This rearrangement joins TRBV27 to TRBJ2-2, with a tentative D call TRBD2 (5 bases). The CDR3 length is 13 residues. The ends were cut back, 5 bases at V and 6 bases at J, with 10 bases in the middle. Germline V gives CDR1 MNHEY, CDR2 SMNVEV (reference sequence). The CDR3 DNA reads TGTGCCAGCAGTGGCGTGGGAGCCGGGGAGCTGTTTTTT. It is translated as CASSGVGAGELFF.

The chain couples TRBV7-9 to TRBJ2-5; D call uncertain. Trimming removed 7 bases from V and 5 bases from J, with 23 bases in between. The germline CDR1 and CDR2 sequences are SEHNR and FQNEAQ (reference sequence). CDR3 length equals 16 residues. In DNA, the CDR3 is TGTGCCAGCACCCCCCTTGTCGGTATTGGATTGGAGACCCAGTACTTC. Translated, it gives CASTPLVGIGLETQYF.

This clonotype was seen more than once but under ten times. The CDR3 spells CASSLSGGADYEQYF. The CDR3 nucleotides are TGCGCCAGCAGCCTCTCGGGCGGGGCCGACTACGAGCAGTACTTC. V and J are TRBV5-1 and TRBJ2-7; the D gene is possibly TRBD2 (6 bases). V lost 4 bases and J lost 3, with 17 bases in between. Germline loops: CDR1 SGHRS, CDR2 YFSETQ. The CDR3 sequence is 15 residues long.